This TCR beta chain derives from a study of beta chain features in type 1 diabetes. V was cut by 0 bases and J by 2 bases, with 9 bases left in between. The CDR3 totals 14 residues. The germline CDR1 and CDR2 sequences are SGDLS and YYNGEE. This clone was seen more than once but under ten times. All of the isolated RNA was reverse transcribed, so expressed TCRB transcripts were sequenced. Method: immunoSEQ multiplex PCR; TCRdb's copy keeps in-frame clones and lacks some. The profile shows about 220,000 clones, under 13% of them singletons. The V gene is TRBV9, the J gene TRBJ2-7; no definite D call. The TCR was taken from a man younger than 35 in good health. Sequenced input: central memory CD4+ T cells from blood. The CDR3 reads CASSVDAFTYEQYF. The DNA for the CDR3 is TGTGCCAGCAGCGTAGACGCATTTACCTACGAGCAGTACTTC.